This TCR beta chain was sequenced in a study of control samples from healthy donors and cancer patients. V lost 7 bases and J 5 bases, leaving 14 bases between the germline ends. The CDR3 sequence is 13 residues long. Assay used: immunoSEQ multiplex PCR; TCRdb lists only in-frame clones, some missing. Of 170,000 or so clones listed, more than 90% are singletons. The TCR comes from a woman aged 35 to 49 in good health. The chain has TRBV12-3 or TRBV12-4 and TRBJ1-1, with D uncertain. Sequenced sample: blood. CDR3 sequence: CASTHRRETEAFF. The CDR3 DNA sequence: TGTGCCAGCACCCATAGGAGGGAGACTGAAGCTTTCTTT.